The 9 T cell receptor beta chains below all came from one sample that was sequenced in a study of blood T cell repertoires in COVID-19. The table came from immunoSEQ multiplex PCR; TCRdb's copy has only in-frame clones and leaves some out. Of approximately 63,000 clones listed, roughly three quarters are singletons. Material: peripheral blood. The source of these receptors is a woman older than 75 with acute or convalescent COVID-19.

The gene calls are TRBV6-6 and TRBJ1-6; 7 positions match TRBD1. CDR3 length equals 14 residues. Trimming cost V 6 bases and J 5 bases; bases outside gene matches: 4. Per the germline V gene, CDR1 is MNHNY and CDR2 is SVGAGI (reference sequence). The CDR3 bases are TGTGCCAGCAGCACTACAGGGGATAATTCACCCCTCCACTTT. Protein: CASSTTGDNSPLHF.

The rearrangement joins TRBV27 to TRBJ2-1; maybe TRBD2 (6 bases). This CDR3 comprises 14 residues. From germline, CDR1 is MNHEY and CDR2 SMNVEV (reference sequence). V lost 7 bases to trimming and J lost 7 bases, with 17 bases between them. The CDR3 coding sequence is TGTGCCAGCACGCGGGGACGTTTTGGGAATGAGCAGTTCTTC. This sequence encodes CASTRGRFGNEQFF.

The CDR3 reads CASSQNNPGLEDTDTQYF. CDR3 sequence (DNA): TGTGCCAGCAGCCAAAACAACCCGGGACTAGAGGACACAGATACGCAGTATTTT. V usage is TRBV3-1 (or the pseudogene TRBV3-2) and J usage is TRBJ2-3; 8 bases align to TRBD2. Trimming took 2 bases from V and 2 from J; bases not matched to a gene: 12. This CDR3 has 18 residues. CDR1 is LGHDT and CDR2 is YNNKEL in the germline V gene (reference sequence).

This clone was recorded a few times. The chain couples TRBV18 to TRBJ2-2, with D maybe TRBD2 (5 bases). The V end was cut by 2 bases, the J end by 0 bases, with 7 bases between. Germline V gene sequence: CDR1 KGHSH, CDR2 LQKENI. This CDR3 is 15 amino acids long. The DNA for the CDR3 is TGTGCCAGCTCACCATCCGGGACGAACACCGGGGAGCTGTTTTTT. It translates to CASSPSGTNTGELFF.

The chain is built from TRBV6-5 and TRBJ2-7; D might be TRBD1 (5 bases). Germline CDR1 and CDR2: MNHEY and SVGAGI. CDR3 length: 15 residues. V dropped 0 bases and J dropped 2 bases, with 11 bases sitting between them. The CDR3 is CASSYSRTPTYEQYF. CDR3 bases: TGTGCCAGCAGTTACTCGAGGACACCGACCTACGAGCAGTACTTC.

The V gene is TRBV7-2, the J gene TRBJ2-3; 7 nucleotides align to TRBD2. The CDR3 covers 16 residues. V was pared by 2 bases and J by 5 bases, with 10 bases of the junction left unmatched. Germline values: CDR1 SGHTA, CDR2 FQGNSA. In DNA, the CDR3 is TGTGCCAGCAGCTTAAAGGCGGGAGAGTTTGGAGATACGCAGTATTTT. Translated, it gives CASSLKAGEFGDTQYF. Full variable domain (remainder filled in from reference TRBV7-2 and TRBJ2-3): GAGVSQSPSNKVTEKGKDVELRCDPISGHTALYWYRQSLGQGLEFLIYFQGNSAPDKSGLPSDRFSAERTGGSVSTLTIQRTQQEDSAVYLCASSLKAGEFGDTQYFGPGTRLTVL.

V usage is TRBV18 and J usage is TRBJ1-1; D might be TRBD1 (5 bases). V lost 1 base, J lost 6 bases, and 12 bases lay in between. The CDR3 has 14 residues. Germline CDR1 and CDR2: KGHSH and LQKENI. CDR3 bases: TGTGCCAGCTCACCACGGGGGGTTACGTCTGAAGCTTTCTTT. Protein product: CASSPRGVTSEAFF.

V and J are TRBV18 and TRBJ1-3; no clear D. Looked up from germline, CDR1 is KGHSH and CDR2 is LQKENI. Trimming cost V 5 bases and J 2 bases, with 13 bases left between them. This CDR3 contains 15 residues. This CDR3 is CASSSGKVTGNTIYF. CDR3 nucleotide sequence: TGTGCCAGCTCATCCGGGAAGGTCACTGGAAACACCATATATTTT. Based on the CDR3 plus reference TRBV18 and TRBJ1-3, the full variable domain is NAGVMQNPRHLVRRRGQEARLRCSPMKGHSHVYWYRQLPEEGLKFMVYLQKENIIDESGMPKERFSAEFPKEGPSILRIQQVVRGDSAAYFCASSSGKVTGNTIYFGEGSWLTVV.

The gene calls are TRBV10-3 and TRBJ1-3; possibly TRBD1 for D (6 bases). The CDR3 loop spans 14 amino acids. Germline V gene data show CDR1 as ENHRY and CDR2 as SYGVKD. Trimming removed 6 bases at V and 0 bases at J, with 9 bases between. CDR3 sequence (DNA): TGTGCCATCAGCCGGGACATCTCTGGAAACACCATATATTTT. It yields the protein CAISRDISGNTIYF.